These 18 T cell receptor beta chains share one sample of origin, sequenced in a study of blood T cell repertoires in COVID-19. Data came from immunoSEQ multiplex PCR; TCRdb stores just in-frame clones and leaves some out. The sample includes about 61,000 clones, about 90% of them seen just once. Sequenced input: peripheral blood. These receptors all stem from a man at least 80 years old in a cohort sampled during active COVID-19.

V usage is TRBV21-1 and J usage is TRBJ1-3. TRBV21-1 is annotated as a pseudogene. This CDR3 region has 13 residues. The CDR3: CASPDFSGNTIYF. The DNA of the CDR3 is TGTGCCAGCCCGGACTTCTCTGGAAACACCATATATTTT.

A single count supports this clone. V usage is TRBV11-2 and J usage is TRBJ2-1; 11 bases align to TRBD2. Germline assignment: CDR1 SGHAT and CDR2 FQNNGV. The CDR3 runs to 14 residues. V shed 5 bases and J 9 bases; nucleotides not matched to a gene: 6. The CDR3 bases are TGTGCCAGCAGCCCCTGGACTAGCGGGCTTGAGCAGTTCTTC. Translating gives CASSPWTSGLEQFF.

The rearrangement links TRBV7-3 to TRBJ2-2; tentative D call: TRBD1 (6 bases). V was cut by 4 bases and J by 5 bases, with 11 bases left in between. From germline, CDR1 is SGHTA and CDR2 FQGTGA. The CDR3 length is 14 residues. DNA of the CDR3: TGTGCCAGCAGCTCAACAACAGGGACCGGGGAGCTGTTTTTT. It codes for CASSSTTGTGELFF.

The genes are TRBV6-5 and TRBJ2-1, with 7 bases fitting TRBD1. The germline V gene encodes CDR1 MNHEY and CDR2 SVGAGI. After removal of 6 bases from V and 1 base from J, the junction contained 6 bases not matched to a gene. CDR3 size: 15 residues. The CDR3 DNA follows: TGTGCCAGCAGCAACTACAGGGGTTCCTACAATGAGCAGTTCTTC. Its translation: CASSNYRGSYNEQFF.

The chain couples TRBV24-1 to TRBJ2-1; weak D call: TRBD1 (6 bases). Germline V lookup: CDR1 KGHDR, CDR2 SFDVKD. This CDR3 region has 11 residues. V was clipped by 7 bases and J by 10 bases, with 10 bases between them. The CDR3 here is CATSRGFEQFF. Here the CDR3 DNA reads TGTGCCACCAGCAGGGGTTTCGAGCAGTTCTTC.

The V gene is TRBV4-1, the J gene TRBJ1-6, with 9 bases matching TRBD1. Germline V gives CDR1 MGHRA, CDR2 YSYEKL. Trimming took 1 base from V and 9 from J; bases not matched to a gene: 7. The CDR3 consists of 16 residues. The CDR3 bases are TGCGCCAGCAGCCAAGTATATGGGACAGGGTTTTCACCCCTCCACTTT. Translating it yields CASSQVYGTGFSPLHF.

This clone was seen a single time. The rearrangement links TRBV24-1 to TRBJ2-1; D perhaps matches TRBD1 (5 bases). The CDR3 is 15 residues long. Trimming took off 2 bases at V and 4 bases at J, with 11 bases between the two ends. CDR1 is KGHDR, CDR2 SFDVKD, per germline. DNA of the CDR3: TGTGCCACCAGTGATTCCCGGACACATTACAATGAGCAGTTCTTC. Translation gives CATSDSRTHYNEQFF.

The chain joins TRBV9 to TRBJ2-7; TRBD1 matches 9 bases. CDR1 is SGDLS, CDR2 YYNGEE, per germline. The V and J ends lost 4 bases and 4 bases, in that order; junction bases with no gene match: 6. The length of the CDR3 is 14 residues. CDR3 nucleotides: TGTGCCAGCAGCTTTGGACAGGGGAGTTACGAGCAGTACTTC. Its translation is CASSFGQGSYEQYF. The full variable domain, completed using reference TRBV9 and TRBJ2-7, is DSGVTQTPKHLITATGQRVTLRCSPRSGDLSVYWYQQSLDQGLQFLIQYYNGEERAKGNILERFSAQQFPDLHSELNLSSLELGDSALYFCASSFGQGSYEQYFGPGTRLTVT.

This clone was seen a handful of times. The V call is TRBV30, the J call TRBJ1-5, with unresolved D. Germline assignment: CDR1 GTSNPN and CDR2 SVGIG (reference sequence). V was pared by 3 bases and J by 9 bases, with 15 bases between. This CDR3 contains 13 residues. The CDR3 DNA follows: TGTGCCTGGAGCCTTCGGGAAGGACGGCCCCAGCATTTT. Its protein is CAWSLREGRPQHF.

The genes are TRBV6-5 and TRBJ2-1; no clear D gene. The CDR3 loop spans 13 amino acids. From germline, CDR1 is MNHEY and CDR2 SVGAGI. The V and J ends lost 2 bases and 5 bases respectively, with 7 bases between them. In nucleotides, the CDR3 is TGTGCCAGCAGTTACAACCCAGACAATGAGCAGTTCTTC. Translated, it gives CASSYNPDNEQFF.

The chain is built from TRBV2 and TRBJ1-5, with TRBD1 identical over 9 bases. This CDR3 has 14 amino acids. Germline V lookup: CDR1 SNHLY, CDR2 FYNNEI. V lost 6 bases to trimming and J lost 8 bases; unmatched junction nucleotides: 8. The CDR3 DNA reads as TGTGCCAGCAGGGTCGACAGGGGGATAGAGCCCCAGCATTTT. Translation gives CASRVDRGIEPQHF.

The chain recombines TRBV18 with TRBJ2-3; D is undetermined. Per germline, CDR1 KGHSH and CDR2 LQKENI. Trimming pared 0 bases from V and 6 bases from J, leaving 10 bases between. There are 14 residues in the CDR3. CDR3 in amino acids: CASSPPGPRDTQYF. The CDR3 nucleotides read TGTGCCAGCTCACCACCGGGCCCTCGGGATACGCAGTATTTT.

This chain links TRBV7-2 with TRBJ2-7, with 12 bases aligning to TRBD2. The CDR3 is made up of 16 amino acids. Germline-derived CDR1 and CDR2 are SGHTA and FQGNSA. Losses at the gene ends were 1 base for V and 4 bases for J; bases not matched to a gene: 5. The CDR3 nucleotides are TGTGCCAGCAGCTTAGTTGGGCTAGCGGGAGGGTACGAGCAGTACTTC. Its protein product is CASSLVGLAGGYEQYF.

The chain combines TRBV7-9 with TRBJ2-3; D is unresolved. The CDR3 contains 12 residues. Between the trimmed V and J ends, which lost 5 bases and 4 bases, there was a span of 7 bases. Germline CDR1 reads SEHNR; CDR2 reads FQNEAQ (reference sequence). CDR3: CASSQISDTQYF. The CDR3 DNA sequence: TGTGCCAGCAGCCAAATTTCAGATACGCAGTATTTT.

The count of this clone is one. CDR3 sequence reads: CASSFGGAGELFF. In DNA, the CDR3 is TGTGCCAGCAGTTTCGGCGGGGCCGGGGAGCTGTTTTTT. The chain joins TRBV12-3 or TRBV12-4 to TRBJ2-2; a possible D gene is TRBD2 (6 bases). Trimming removed 3 bases from V and 6 bases from J, with 8 bases in between. This CDR3 is built from 13 residues.

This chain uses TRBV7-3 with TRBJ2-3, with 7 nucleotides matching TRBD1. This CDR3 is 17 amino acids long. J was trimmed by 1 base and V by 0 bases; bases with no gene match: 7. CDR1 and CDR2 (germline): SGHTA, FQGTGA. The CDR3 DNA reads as TGTGCCAGCAGCTTAACAGGCAGGGGGAAAGGCACAGATACGCAGTATTTT. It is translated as CASSLTGRGKGTDTQYF. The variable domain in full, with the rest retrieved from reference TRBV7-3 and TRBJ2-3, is GAGVSQTPSNKVTEKGKYVELRCDPISGHTALYWYRQSLGQGPEFLIYFQGTGAADDSGLPNDRFFAVRPEGSVSTLKIQRTERGDSAVYLCASSLTGRGKGTDTQYFGPGTRLTVL.

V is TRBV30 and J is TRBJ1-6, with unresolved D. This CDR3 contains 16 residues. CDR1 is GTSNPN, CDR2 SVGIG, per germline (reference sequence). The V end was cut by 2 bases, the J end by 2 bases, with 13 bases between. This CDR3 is CAWSIPGETYNSPLHF. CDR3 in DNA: TGTGCCTGGAGTATCCCAGGCGAAACCTATAATTCACCCCTCCACTTT.

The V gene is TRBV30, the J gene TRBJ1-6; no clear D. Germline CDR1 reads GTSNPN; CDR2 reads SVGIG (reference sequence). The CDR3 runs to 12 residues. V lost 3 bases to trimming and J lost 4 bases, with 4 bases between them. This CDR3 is CAWRAYNSPLHF. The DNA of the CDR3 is TGTGCCTGGAGGGCATATAATTCACCCCTCCACTTT.